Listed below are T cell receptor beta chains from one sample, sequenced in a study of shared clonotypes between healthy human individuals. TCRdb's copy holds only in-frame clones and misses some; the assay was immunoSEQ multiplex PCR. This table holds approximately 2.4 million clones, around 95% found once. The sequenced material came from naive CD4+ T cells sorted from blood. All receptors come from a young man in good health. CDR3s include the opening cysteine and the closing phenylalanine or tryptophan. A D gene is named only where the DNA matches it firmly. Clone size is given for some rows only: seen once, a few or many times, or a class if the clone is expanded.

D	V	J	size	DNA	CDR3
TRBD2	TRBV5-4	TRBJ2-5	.	TGTGCCAGCAGCTTGGCCGGACTAGCGGGAGGGCAAGAGACCCAGTACTTC	CASSLAGLAGGQETQYF
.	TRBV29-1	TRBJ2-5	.	TGCAGCGCTGAACCCGGCGAAGAGACCCAGTACTTC	CSAEPGEETQYF
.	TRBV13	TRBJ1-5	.	TGTGCCAGCAGCTTAGGAAATCCCAGCAATCAGCCCCAGCATTTT	CASSLGNPSNQPQHF
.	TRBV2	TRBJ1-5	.	TGTGCCAGCAGTCGGAGCCCCAATCAGCCCCAGCATTTT	CASSRSPNQPQHF
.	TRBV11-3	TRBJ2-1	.	TGTGCCAGCAGCGCGCAACGGGGGACTTCTAGCTCCTACAATGAGCAGTTCTTC	CASSAQRGTSSSYNEQFF
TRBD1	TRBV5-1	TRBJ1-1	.	TGCGCCAGCAGCCCGGGGACAGAGAACACTGAAGCTTTCTTT	CASSPGTENTEAFF
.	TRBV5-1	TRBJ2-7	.	TGCGCCAGCAGTCCGGGGACACCGGTAAACTACGAGCAGTACTTC	CASSPGTPVNYEQYF
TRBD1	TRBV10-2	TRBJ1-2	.	TGCGCCAGCAGTGAGACAGGGGCCGTTGGCTACACCTTC	CASSETGAVGYTF
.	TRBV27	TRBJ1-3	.	TGTGCCAGCAGTTGCCAGGGGCCTAAAGAGGTCAGCACCATATATTTT	CASSCQGPKEVSTIYF
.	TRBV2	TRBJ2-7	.	TGTGCCAGCAGGTGGGGGGCTAGCTCCTACGAGCAGTACTTC	CASRWGASSYEQYF
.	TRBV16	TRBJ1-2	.	TGTGCCAGCAGCCAATCAGCCGGAAACTATGGCTACACCTTC	CASSQSAGNYGYTF
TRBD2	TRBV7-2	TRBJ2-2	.	TGTGCCAGCAGCTACCGATCACTAGCGGGAACCGGGGAGCTGTTTTTT	CASSYRSLAGTGELFF
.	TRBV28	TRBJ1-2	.	TGTGCCAGCAGTAACCTGTTGGGGGGCTACACCTTC	CASSNLLGGYTF
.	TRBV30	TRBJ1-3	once	TGTGCCTGGAGTAGGCAGGGGACCATATATTTT	CAWSRQGTIYF
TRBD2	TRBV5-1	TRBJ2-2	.	TGCGCCAGCAGCTTGGGGACTAGCGGGAGAGGTGGCACCGGGGAGCTGTTTTTT	CASSLGTSGRGGTGELFF
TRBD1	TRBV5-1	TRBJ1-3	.	TGCGCCAGCAGCCGGACCGGGACAGACTCTGGAAACACCATATATTTT	CASSRTGTDSGNTIYF
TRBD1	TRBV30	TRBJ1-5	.	TGTGCCTGGAGTGTACGGGGACAGGGTGGAAATCAGCCCCAGCATTTT	CAWSVRGQGGNQPQHF
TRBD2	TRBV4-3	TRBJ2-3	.	TGCGCCAGCAGCCCCCGGGGAGCGGGGGGCACAGATACGCAGTATTTT	CASSPRGAGGTDTQYF
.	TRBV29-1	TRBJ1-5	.	TGCAGCGTTGATGGGGGGCCAAGCAATCAGCCCCAGCATTTT	CSVDGGPSNQPQHF
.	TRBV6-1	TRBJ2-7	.	TGTGCCAGCAGGAGATCAGGGGACTCCTCCTACGAGCAGTACTTC	CASRRSGDSSYEQYF
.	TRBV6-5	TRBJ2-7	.	TGTGCCAGCAGTTACTCGGGCAGGGGCGAGCAGTACTTC	CASSYSGRGEQYF
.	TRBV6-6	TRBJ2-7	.	TGTGCCAGCAGCCGACGACAGTATACCTACGAGCAGTACTTC	CASSRRQYTYEQYF
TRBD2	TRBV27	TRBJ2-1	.	TGTGCCAGCAGTTCGTCCGGGACTAGCGTAAATGAGCAGTTCTTC	CASSSSGTSVNEQFF
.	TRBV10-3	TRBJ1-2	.	TGTGCCTCCTTTGACCGGGAAGGGAACTATGGCTACACCTTC	CASFDREGNYGYTF
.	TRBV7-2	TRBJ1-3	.	TGTGCCAGCAGCTTAGAAGGGACACGACTCTCTGGAAACACCATATATTTT	CASSLEGTRLSGNTIYF
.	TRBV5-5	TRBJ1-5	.	TGTGCCAGCAGCCAGGACAGCAATCAGCCCCAGCATTTT	CASSQDSNQPQHF
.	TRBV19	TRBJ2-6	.	TGTGCCAGTAGCCCGTATTCAGGGTCTGGGGCCAACGTCCTGACTTTC	CASSPYSGSGANVLTF
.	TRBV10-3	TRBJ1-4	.	TGTGCCATCGGGGGAACAACTAATGAAAAACTGTTTTTT	CAIGGTTNEKLFF
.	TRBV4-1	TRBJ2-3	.	TGCGCCAGCAGCCAAGGTACGGTCCCGGTGGGATCTCCTAGCACAGATACGCAGTATTTT	CASSQGTVPVGSPSTDTQYF
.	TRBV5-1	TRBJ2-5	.	TGCGCCAGCAGCCTGGCAGGGCAAGGAGAGACCCAGTACTTC	CASSLAGQGETQYF
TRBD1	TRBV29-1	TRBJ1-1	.	TGCAGCGCCCTCCCGGGACAGGGCCTCACTGAAGCTTTCTTT	CSALPGQGLTEAFF
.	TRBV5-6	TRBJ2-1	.	TGTGCCAGCACCCCCCAGGGGGACTACTACAATGAGCAGTTCTTC	CASTPQGDYYNEQFF
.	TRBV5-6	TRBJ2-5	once	TGTGCCAGCAGCTTCGAGGGGACCCAGTACTTC	CASSFEGTQYF
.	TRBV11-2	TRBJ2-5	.	TGTGCCAGCAGCAGGGACACGCAAGAGACCCAGTACTTC	CASSRDTQETQYF
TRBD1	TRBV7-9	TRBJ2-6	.	TGTGCCAGCACGACTTACTTCGGGACAGGGGGCTCTGGGGCCAACGTCCTGACTTTC	CASTTYFGTGGSGANVLTF
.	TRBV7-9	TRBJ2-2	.	TGTGCCAGCAGCTTAAGGTTGAGGGCAGAAAGCACCGGGGAGCTGTTTTTT	CASSLRLRAESTGELFF